The rows below give T cell receptor beta chains drawn from one sample of a study of shared clonotypes between healthy human individuals. Libraries were prepared by immunoSEQ multiplex PCR; TCRdb keeps only in-frame clonotypes and omits some of them. This sample has 2 million to 2.5 million clones, with around 93% found just once. Sequenced: naive CD4+ T cells from PBMCs. These TCRs come from a young man in good health. Some clones in this sample may be carry-over from other donors' samples. Both conserved end residues are part of each CDR3. D genes are given only for firm matches. The size of a clone is reported for some rows only, either as once, few or many, or as a class for expanded clones.

D: NA; size: NA; J: TRBJ1-3; V: TRBV9; CDR3: CASSVGAAQSSGNTIYF; DNA: TGTGCCAGCAGCGTAGGGGCAGCCCAGAGCTCTGGAAACACCATATATTTT
D: NA; size: NA; J: TRBJ1-2; V: TRBV9; CDR3: CASTRRGGSGGYTF; DNA: TGTGCCAGCACCAGAAGGGGGGGCTCGGGTGGCTACACCTTC
D: TRBD1; size: NA; J: TRBJ1-1; V: TRBV18; CDR3: CASSQGAATEAFF; DNA: TGTGCCAGCTCACAGGGGGCGGCCACTGAAGCTTTCTTT
D: NA; size: NA; J: TRBJ2-1; V: TRBV27; CDR3: CASGGRESVNEQFF; DNA: TGTGCCAGCGGGGGGCGGGAGAGCGTAAATGAGCAGTTCTTC
D: TRBD1; size: NA; J: TRBJ2-1; V: TRBV18; CDR3: CASSPDRGFEQFF; DNA: TGTGCCAGCTCACCGGACAGGGGTTTTGAGCAGTTCTTC
D: NA; size: NA; J: TRBJ2-5; V: TRBV7-6; CDR3: CASTQITAKTQYF; DNA: TGTGCCAGCACCCAGATCACGGCGAAGACCCAGTACTTC
D: NA; size: NA; J: TRBJ2-4; V: TRBV27; CDR3: CASSFRTGPLAKNIQYF; DNA: TGTGCCAGCAGTTTTCGTACAGGGCCACTAGCCAAAAACATTCAGTACTTC
D: NA; size: few; J: TRBJ1-2; V: TRBV6-5; CDR3: CASSYVGVGALRGYTF; DNA: TGTGCCAGCAGTTACGTAGGGGTAGGGGCTCTACGTGGCTACACCTTC
D: TRBD1; size: NA; J: TRBJ2-5; V: TRBV11-3; CDR3: CASSKGTGRQETQYF; DNA: TGTGCCAGCAGCAAAGGGACAGGGAGGCAAGAGACCCAGTACTTC
D: NA; size: NA; J: TRBJ1-4; V: TRBV11-2; CDR3: CASSFTTGSNEKLFF; DNA: TGTGCCAGCAGTTTTACCACAGGTTCCAATGAAAAACTGTTTTTT
D: NA; size: NA; J: TRBJ1-6; V: TRBV11-2; CDR3: CASSSLRVLKGLDSPLHF; DNA: TGTGCCAGCAGCTCCCTTCGGGTCCTCAAAGGGCTTGATTCACCCCTCCACTTT
D: NA; size: NA; J: TRBJ2-4; V: TRBV29-1; CDR3: CSGVKNIQYF; DNA: TGCAGCGGTGTCAAAAACATTCAGTACTTC
D: NA; size: NA; J: TRBJ1-4; V: TRBV6-1; CDR3: CASSDPPGRNEKLFF; DNA: TGTGCCAGCAGTGACCCGCCAGGGCGTAATGAAAAACTGTTTTTT
D: TRBD2; size: NA; J: TRBJ2-1; V: TRBV4-3; CDR3: CASSQGVGGRAGNEQFF; DNA: TGCGCCAGCAGCCAAGGGGTTGGCGGGAGGGCCGGGAATGAGCAGTTCTTC
D: NA; size: NA; J: TRBJ2-3; V: TRBV25-1; CDR3: CASSELRTASTDTQYF; DNA: TGTGCCAGCAGTGAGCTTCGGACAGCTAGCACAGATACGCAGTATTTT
D: TRBD1; size: once; J: TRBJ2-6; V: TRBV19; CDR3: CASRDRGAQGANVLTF; DNA: TGTGCCAGTAGGGACAGGGGAGCGCAAGGGGCCAACGTCCTGACTTTC
D: NA; size: NA; J: TRBJ1-2; V: TRBV5-5; CDR3: CASSLADRLQGYTF; DNA: TGTGCCAGCAGCTTGGCCGACAGGCTCCAGGGCTACACCTTC
D: NA; size: NA; J: TRBJ2-7; V: TRBV7-3; CDR3: CASSLQPGAPYEQYF; DNA: TGTGCCAGCAGTCTCCAACCAGGGGCTCCCTACGAGCAGTACTTC
D: NA; size: NA; J: TRBJ1-5; V: TRBV5-1; CDR3: CASSLEGAQPQHF; DNA: TGCGCCAGCAGCCTTGAAGGGGCTCAGCCCCAGCATTTT
D: NA; size: NA; J: TRBJ2-7; V: TRBV6-5; CDR3: CASSPGHYEQYF; DNA: TGTGCCAGCAGCCCCGGGCACTACGAGCAGTACTTC
D: TRBD2; size: NA; J: TRBJ2-3; V: TRBV5-1; CDR3: CASSSGLAASTDTQYF; DNA: TGCGCCAGCAGCTCGGGACTAGCGGCGTCCACAGATACGCAGTATTTT
D: NA; size: NA; J: TRBJ2-7; V: TRBV7-9; CDR3: CASSLQDFYEQYF; DNA: TGTGCCAGCAGCTTACAGGACTTCTACGAGCAGTACTTC
D: NA; size: NA; J: TRBJ2-5; V: TRBV13; CDR3: CASSDSVRVAQPTRETQYF; DNA: TGTGCCAGCAGCGACAGTGTGAGAGTGGCACAACCAACGAGGGAGACCCAGTACTTC
D: NA; size: NA; J: TRBJ2-2; V: TRBV5-1; CDR3: CASSPGSRETGELFF; DNA: TGCGCCAGCAGCCCCGGCTCGCGAGAGACCGGGGAGCTGTTTTTT
D: NA; size: NA; J: TRBJ2-5; V: TRBV7-6; CDR3: CASSSLRAPGTQYF; DNA: TGTGCCAGCAGCTCCCTTAGGGCTCCAGGGACCCAGTACTTC
D: TRBD1; size: NA; J: TRBJ1-5; V: TRBV19; CDR3: CASSIEQGNQPQHF; DNA: TGTGCCAGTAGTATAGAACAGGGGAATCAGCCCCAGCATTTT
D: TRBD2; size: NA; J: TRBJ2-3; V: TRBV7-8; CDR3: CASSLVGATSGSTDTQYF; DNA: TGTGCCAGCAGCTTAGTGGGTGCGACTAGCGGGAGCACAGATACGCAGTATTTT
D: NA; size: NA; J: TRBJ2-4; V: TRBV6-5; CDR3: CASRPPGSANIQYF; DNA: TGTGCCAGCAGGCCCCCCGGGTCAGCAAACATTCAGTACTTC